This TCR beta chain is drawn from a study of control samples from healthy donors and cancer patients. Libraries were prepared by immunoSEQ multiplex PCR; TCRdb keeps only in-frame clonotypes and omits some of them. The sample consists of some 110,000 clones, roughly 91% of them appearing once. The junction had 4 bases not matched to a gene; V was cut back by 6 bases and J by 4 bases. Germline loops: CDR1 MDHEN, CDR2 SYDVKM. This CDR3 comprises 13 residues. The sequenced sample was blood. The sequence was obtained from a woman in her 70s in good health. The J gene is TRBJ1-2, the V gene TRBV28; 8 bases map to TRBD1. The CDR3 DNA reads as TGTGCCAGCAGGAAAGACAGGGGCTATGGCTACACCTTC. Its translation is CASRKDRGYGYTF.